Listed below are T cell receptor beta chains from one sample, sequenced in a study of patients and donors after allogeneic stem cell transplantation. TCRdb ran MiXCR on the RT-PCR reads and lists one entry per CDR3 protein. The table records about a million distinct CDR3 sequences, roughly 18% of them present only once. Specimen: blood, either unsorted or a sorted T cell fraction (not recorded which). These receptors were taken from a human donor who was either an allogeneic HSCT recipient or a stem cell or donor lymphocyte infusion donor (not recorded which). It is not recorded whose cells these are; they may come from a transplant donor. The conserved cysteine and the conserved F or W are not part of the CDR3 here. A D gene is named only where the DNA matches it firmly. The size entry is marked missing in some rows and otherwise reads once, few, many or a size class.

j_call	clone_size	v_call	d_call	cdr3_aa
TRBJ2-2	.	TRBV20-1	TRBD2	SVSGRDTGELF
TRBJ2-7	once	TRBV4-3	.	ASSPGRETYEQY
TRBJ1-6	few	TRBV6-1	.	ASSPYLSGAHSPLH
TRBJ2-2	many	TRBV25-1	.	ASSVLLPANTGELF
TRBJ2-2	.	TRBV20-1	.	SARFANTGELF
TRBJ1-2	few	TRBV10-3	.	AITAGDTRGAGYT
TRBJ2-3	few	TRBV24-1	.	ATSDDGGRYTDTQY
TRBJ2-1	.	TRBV10-3	TRBD2	AIRGGVGPDNEQF
TRBJ2-5	.	TRBV10-3	.	AISLSNRETQY
TRBJ2-5	.	TRBV12-3/TRBV12-4	.	ASSHGGQETQY
TRBJ2-3	.	TRBV5-1	.	ASSLALGTPSTDTQY
TRBJ2-5	.	TRBV6-1	.	ASEGPNQETQY
TRBJ2-7	few	TRBV29-1	.	SVRTVPYEQY
TRBJ2-2	few	TRBV5-1	.	ASSLDRIGTGELF
TRBJ2-7	.	TRBV20-1	.	SARVVGEQY
TRBJ2-5	.	TRBV27	.	ASSLWGAGETQY
TRBJ2-7	.	TRBV20-1	TRBD2	SASSFLSSGRPPYEQY
TRBJ2-2	many	TRBV20-1	TRBD1	SARLTGATGELF